This paragraph covers one T cell receptor (beta chain) sequence. The CDR3 runs 15 residues. V trimming: 4 bases; J trimming: 4 bases; junction bases outside the gene matches: 10. CDR1 is SGHRS and CDR2 is YFSETQ in the germline V gene. This entry is derived from a study of blood T cell repertoires in COVID-19. Across the study: Italy, Spain and the United States were the sources of the convalescent and acute COVID-19 samples. The analysed material was cDNA or gDNA that came from T cells, B-cell-depleted T cells, or PBMCs.

Authors' analysis steps: Reference gene primer amplification yielded estimated nucleated cell counts. The table came from immunoSEQ multiplex PCR; TCRdb's copy has only in-frame clones and leaves some out. D and trimming were read from the DNA, whereas the V and J calls and clone size are those reported in that table. The table records about 190,000 clones, about 83% of them present only once. The gene calls are TRBV5-1 and TRBJ2-5; 7 bases agree with TRBD1. Sequencing input: peripheral blood. The receptor comes from a woman aged 70 to 79 with active or convalescent COVID-19. The CDR3: CASSPRGQAPETQYF. The CDR3 coding sequence is TGCGCCAGCAGCCCCCGAGGACAGGCCCCAGAGACCCAGTACTTC.